This T cell receptor beta chain was documented in a study of T-cell memory formation after mild COVID-19. Study in general: Clusters of TCRs were largely donor specific. Findings and caveats of the study: Later expanders leaned CD4+, whereas clones that contracted between day 15 and 85 were balanced CD4/CD8.

V was cut by 4 bases and J by 9 bases, with 16 bases left in between. CDR3 length: 15 residues. Per germline, CDR1 MGHRA and CDR2 YSYEKL. This clonotype was detected only a few times. Its target is unknown. TCRdb re-derived calls from the 5' RACE reads in MiXCR, one entry per CDR3 protein. The top ten hold approximately 21% of the sample, which has about 350,000 distinct CDR3 sequences, roughly 13% seen once. The sequencing sample was made of PBMCs or a T cell subset sorted from them (not recorded which). The receptor was isolated from a man aged 18 to 29 who had mild COVID-19 (a few samples of this study predate the infection). Cell type and time point are not known. The chain joins TRBV4-1 to TRBJ1-6; TRBD1 might be the D (6 bases). The CDR3 sequence is CASSPTGGSGSPLHF. CDR3 bases: TGCGCCAGCAGCCCCACCGGGGGCAGCGGTTCACCCCTCCACTTT.